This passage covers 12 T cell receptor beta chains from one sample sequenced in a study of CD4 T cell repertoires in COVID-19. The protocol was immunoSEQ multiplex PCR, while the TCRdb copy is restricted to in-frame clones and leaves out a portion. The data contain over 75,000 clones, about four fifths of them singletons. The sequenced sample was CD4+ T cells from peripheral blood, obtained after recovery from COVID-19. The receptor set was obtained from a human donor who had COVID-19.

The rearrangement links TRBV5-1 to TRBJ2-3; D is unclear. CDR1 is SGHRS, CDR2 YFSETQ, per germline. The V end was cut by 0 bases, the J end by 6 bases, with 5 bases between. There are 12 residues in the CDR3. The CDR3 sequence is CASSLVLDTQYF. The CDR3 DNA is TGCGCCAGCAGCTTGGTTTTGGATACGCAGTATTTT.

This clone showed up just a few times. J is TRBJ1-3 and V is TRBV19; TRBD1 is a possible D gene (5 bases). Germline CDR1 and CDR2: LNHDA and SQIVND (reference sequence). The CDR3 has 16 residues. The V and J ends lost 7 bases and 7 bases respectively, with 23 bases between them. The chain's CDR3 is CASIGWSGPSENTIYF. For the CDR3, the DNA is TGTGCCAGTATAGGATGGTCGGGACCCTCCGAGAACACCATATATTTT.

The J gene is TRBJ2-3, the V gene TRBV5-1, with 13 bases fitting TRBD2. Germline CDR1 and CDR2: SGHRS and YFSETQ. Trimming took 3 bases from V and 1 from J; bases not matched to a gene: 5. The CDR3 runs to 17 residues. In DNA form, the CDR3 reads TGCGCCAGCAGCTGGGGGACTAGCGGGGAAGGCACAGATACGCAGTATTTT. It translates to CASSWGTSGEGTDTQYF.

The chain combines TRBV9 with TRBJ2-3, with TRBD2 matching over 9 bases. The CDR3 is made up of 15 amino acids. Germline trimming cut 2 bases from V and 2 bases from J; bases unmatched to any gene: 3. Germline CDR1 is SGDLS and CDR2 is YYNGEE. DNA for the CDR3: TGTGCCAGCAGCGTGGCTAGCGGGGTCACAGATACGCAGTATTTT. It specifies CASSVASGVTDTQYF.

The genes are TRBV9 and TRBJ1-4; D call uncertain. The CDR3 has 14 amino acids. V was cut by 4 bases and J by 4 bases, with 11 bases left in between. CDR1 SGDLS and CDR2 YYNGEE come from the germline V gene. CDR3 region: CASSPSLSNEKLFF. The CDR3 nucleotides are TGTGCCAGCAGCCCCTCTCTCAGTAATGAAAAACTGTTTTTT.

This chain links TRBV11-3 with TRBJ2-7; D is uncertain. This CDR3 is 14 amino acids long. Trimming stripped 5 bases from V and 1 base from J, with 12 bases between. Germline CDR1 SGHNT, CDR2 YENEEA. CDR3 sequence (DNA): TGTGCCAGCAGCAAGGGCCCCCAGTCCTACGAGCAGTACTTC. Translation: CASSKGPQSYEQYF.

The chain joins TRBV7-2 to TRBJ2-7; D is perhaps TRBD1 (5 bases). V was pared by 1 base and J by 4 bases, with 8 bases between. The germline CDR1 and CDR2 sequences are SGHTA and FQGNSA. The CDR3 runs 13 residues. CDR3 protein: CASSLETEYEQYF. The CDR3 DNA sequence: TGTGCCAGCAGCTTAGAGACAGAGTACGAGCAGTACTTC.

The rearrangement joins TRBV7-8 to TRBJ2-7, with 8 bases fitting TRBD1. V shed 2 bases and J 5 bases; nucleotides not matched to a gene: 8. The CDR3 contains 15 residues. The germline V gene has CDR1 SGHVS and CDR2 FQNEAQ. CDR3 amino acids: CASSLRTGSIHEQYF. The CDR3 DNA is TGTGCCAGCAGCTTAAGGACAGGGAGTATCCACGAGCAGTACTTC.

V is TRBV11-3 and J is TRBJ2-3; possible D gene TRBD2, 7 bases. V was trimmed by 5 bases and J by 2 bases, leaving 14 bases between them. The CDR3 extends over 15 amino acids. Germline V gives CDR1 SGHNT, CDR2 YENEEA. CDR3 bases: TGTGCCAGCAGCCCAGGGAGGGGGGACACAGATACGCAGTATTTT. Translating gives CASSPGRGDTDTQYF.

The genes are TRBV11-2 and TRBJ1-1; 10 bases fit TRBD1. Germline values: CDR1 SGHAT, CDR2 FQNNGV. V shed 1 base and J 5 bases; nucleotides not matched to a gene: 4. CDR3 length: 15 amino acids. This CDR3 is CASSLARTGGTEAFF. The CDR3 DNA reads TGTGCCAGCAGCTTAGCCAGGACAGGGGGGACTGAAGCTTTCTTT.

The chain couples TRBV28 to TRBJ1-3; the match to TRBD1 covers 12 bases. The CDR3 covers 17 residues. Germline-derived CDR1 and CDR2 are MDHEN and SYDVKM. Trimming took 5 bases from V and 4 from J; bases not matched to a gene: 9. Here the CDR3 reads CASSLPGQGAKGNTIYF. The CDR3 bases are TGTGCCAGCAGTCTACCGGGACAGGGGGCGAAAGGAAACACCATATATTTT. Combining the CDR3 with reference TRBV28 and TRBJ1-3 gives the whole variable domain DVKVTQSSRYLVKRTGEKVFLECVQDMDHENMFWYRQDPGLGLRLIYFSYDVKMKEKGDIPEGYSVSREKKERFSLILESASTNQTSMYLCASSLPGQGAKGNTIYFGEGSWLTVV.

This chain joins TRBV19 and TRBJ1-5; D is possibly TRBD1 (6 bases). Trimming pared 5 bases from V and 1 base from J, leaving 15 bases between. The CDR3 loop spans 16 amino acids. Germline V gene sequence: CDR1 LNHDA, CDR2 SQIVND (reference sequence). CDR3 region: CASSPLGGLSNQPQHF. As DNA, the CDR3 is TGTGCCAGTAGTCCTCTCGGGGGGCTAAGCAATCAGCCCCAGCATTTT.